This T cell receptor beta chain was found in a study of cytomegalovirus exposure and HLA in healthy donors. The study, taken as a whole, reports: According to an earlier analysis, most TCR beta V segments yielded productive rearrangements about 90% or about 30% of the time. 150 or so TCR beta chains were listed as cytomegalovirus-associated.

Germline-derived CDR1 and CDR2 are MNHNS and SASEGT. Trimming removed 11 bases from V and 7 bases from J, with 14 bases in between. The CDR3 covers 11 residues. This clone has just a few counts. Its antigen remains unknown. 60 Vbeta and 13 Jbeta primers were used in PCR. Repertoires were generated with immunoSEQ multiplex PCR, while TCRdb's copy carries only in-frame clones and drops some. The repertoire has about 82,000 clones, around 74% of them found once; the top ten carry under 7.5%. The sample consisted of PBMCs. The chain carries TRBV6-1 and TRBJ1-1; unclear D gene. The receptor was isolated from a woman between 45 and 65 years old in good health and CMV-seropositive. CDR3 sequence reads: CASTTGIEAFF. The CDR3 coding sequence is TGTGCCTCAACCACCGGGATTGAAGCTTTCTTT.